This TCR beta chain was observed in a study of blood T cell repertoires in COVID-19 (dated by TCRdb to about 2020). General notes on the study: Samples covering the acute and convalescent phases of COVID-19 were provided by collaborators in the United States, Italy and Spain. The samples were drawn from the first 160 participants of the ongoing ImmuneRACE study and from 950 to 1,500 subjects provided by 6 global collaborators. Deeply sampled blood TCRbeta repertoires from subjects exposed to, actively infected with, or recovered from COVID-19 were included in the dataset. Where HLA class I and class II types were available, the types were taken from metadata supplied by the sample provider, not from assay-based typing. The repertoires were released in a freely available public database meant as a resource for research on the immune response to SARS-CoV-2. Nearly every sample came with metadata listing a de-identified subject ID, COVID-19 status, age in years and sex. The prospective study material was composed of cDNA or gDNA derived from T cells, B-cell-depleted T cells, or PBMCs. The research as a whole found: How much clinical and demographic metadata was included differed by source and by participant, and the metadata was provided uncurated.

At the junction V is shortened by 1 base and J by 6 bases, with 7 bases in between. For CDR1 and CDR2, the germline V gene (reference sequence) lists MNHNY and SVGAGI. The CDR3 goes from the cysteine to the phenylalanine over 13 residues. Here the CDR3 DNA is all that survives: 39 bases in frame from base 1. Remarks on this clone: There is no known antigen for this receptor. No base-level quality is on record; no much larger clone is a single base apart.

TCRbeta CDR3 regions were amplified from genomic DNA by means of the immunoSEQ Assay, a bias-controlled multiplex PCR. On the study's bioinformatics: The number of nucleated cells in each sample was estimated by amplification of reference gene primers within the assay. Sequence reads were collapsed and filtered to measure the absolute abundance of every unique TCRbeta CDR3 rearrangement. Productive Simpson clonality was computed per sample as the square root of Simpson's diversity index over productive rearrangements. Held by TCRdb, this immuneACCESS table contains in-frame sequences only and omits some clones. Under half of the omission traces to an unresolved V gene where checked; the cause of the rest is unknown. V and J calls and clone size follow that table, whereas D and trimming were derived from the DNA. The sample table holds roughly 80,000 clones, of which around 83% were seen once. The ten largest clones capture roughly 4% of the sample.

Collaborating institutions collected whole blood in K2EDTA tubes following their own protocols. For TCRbeta analysis, collaborator samples were shipped as frozen whole blood, as isolated PBMCs, or as DNA extracted from either sample type. The source of this sequence is a man aged 45-60 years with acute or convalescent COVID-19. The sample consisted of peripheral blood. The rearrangement joined TRBV6-6 to TRBJ2-1; a tentative D match to TRBD1 spans 5 bases. The DNA sequence follows: TGTGCCAGCAGTTACTACCAGGGCAATGAGCAGTTCTTC. Translation gives CASSYYQGNEQFF.